This T cell receptor beta chain was identified in a study of tumor-infiltrating lymphocytes in primary liver carcinoma. Study conclusions and caveats: Among the pair types, tumor region pairs showed more overlap than tumor-adjacent and tumor-blood pairs.

The source of the blood RNA was unsorted whole blood, and germline DNA was extracted as well. They drew approximately 3.9 milliliters of peripheral blood before surgery. This clonotype has at least ten counts. Antigen specificity is unknown. Total RNA amounting to 500 ng was the source from which TCR beta cDNA was made with a constant-region primer. Three nested multiplex PCR rounds, a slightly modified ARM-PCR, produced the libraries for TCR beta. For around 11 cycles apiece, the opening two PCR rounds ran with TRBV1-TRBV30 forward primers and a C-beta reverse primer. Via MiXCR, TCRdb re-called the multiplex PCR reads, giving one row per CDR3 protein. The sample includes roughly 180,000 distinct CDR3 sequences, roughly 60% of them seen just once. The length of the CDR3 is 14 residues. Per germline, CDR1 SQVTM and CDR2 ANQGSEA. Trimming at V came to 6 bases and at J to 6 bases, leaving 11 bases not matched to a gene.

The sample consisted of peripheral blood. V usage is TRBV29-1 and J usage is TRBJ2-7; 10 nucleotides agree with TRBD2. The clonotype comes from a man aged 35 to 55 with primary liver carcinoma and hepatitis B virus infection. The CDR3 loop is CSVRLAGRPLEQYF. The CDR3 coding sequence is TGCAGCGTGAGACTAGCGGGCCGTCCCCTCGAGCAGTACTTC.